Below are 18 T cell receptor beta chains sequenced from a single sample in a study of T-cell reconstitution after alpha-beta-depleted transplantation in children. Unique molecular identifiers were used in preparing the TCRbeta library. TCRdb analysed the PCR reads with MiXCR anew, one entry per CDR3 protein. Found here are roughly 48,000 distinct CDR3 sequences, less than 6% of them singletons; the top ten hold 30% to 35%. The sequenced sample was PBMCs, mostly from graft donor cells, obtained 60 days after TCRalphabeta/CD19-depleted stem cell transplant. The receptors originated from a female patient under 10 years old who had a stem cell transplant for aplastic anemia, so the T cells may come from the graft donor.

This clonotype has at least ten counts. This chain links TRBV20-1 with TRBJ2-1; tentative D call: TRBD2 (6 bases). This CDR3 has 16 amino acids. Germline values: CDR1 DFQATT, CDR2 SNEGSKA (reference sequence). V was pared by 2 bases and J by 0 bases, with 14 bases between. The CDR3 region has the DNA TGCAGTGCTAGATCCTCTCGCGGGAACTCCTACAATGAGCAGTTCTTC. Its translation is CSARSSRGNSYNEQFF.

This clonotype was seen repeatedly, ten times or more. The rearrangement links TRBV6-5 to TRBJ1-1; D call uncertain. The CDR3 covers 14 residues. Germline CDR1 reads MNHEY; CDR2 reads SVGAGI. V was trimmed by 4 bases and J by 2 bases, leaving 11 bases between them. The CDR3 reads CASSSRGQNTEAFF. The CDR3 DNA reads as TGTGCCAGCAGTTCCCGTGGCCAAAACACTGAAGCTTTCTTT.

This clonotype was seen a handful of times. The chain has TRBV7-3 and TRBJ2-5; D ambiguous. There are 14 residues in the CDR3. From germline, CDR1 is SGHTA and CDR2 FQGTGA. Trimming left V 5 bases short and J 0 bases short, with 10 bases between. The CDR3 sequence is CASSHPGYQETQYF. In DNA, the CDR3 is TGTGCCAGCAGCCACCCCGGGTACCAAGAGACCCAGTACTTC.

This clonotype was seen ten or more times. The chain is built from TRBV7-8 and TRBJ2-1, with D uncertain. Trimming shortened V by 2 bases and J by 2 bases, and 7 bases separated the two germline ends. The CDR3 length is 14 residues. Per the germline V gene, CDR1 is SGHVS and CDR2 is FQNEAQ. CDR3 residues: CASSLTEAYNEQFF. CDR3 sequence (DNA): TGTGCCAGCAGCTTAACAGAGGCCTACAATGAGCAGTTCTTC.

Ten or more counts support this clonotype. The chain uses TRBV20-1 and TRBJ2-2; D might be TRBD2 (5 bases). The CDR3 is 17 amino acids. The germline gives CDR1 DFQATT, CDR2 SNEGSKA (reference sequence). Trimming stripped 0 bases from V and 0 bases from J, with 14 bases between. The CDR3 spells CSARDKGRGPNTGELFF. The CDR3 nucleotides are TGCAGTGCTAGAGATAAAGGGAGAGGGCCGAACACCGGGGAGCTGTTTTTT.

There are many counts of this clonotype. J is TRBJ2-2 and V is TRBV12-3 or TRBV12-4; TRBD1 matches 8 bases. There are 15 residues in the CDR3. With 3 bases clipped from V and 1 base from J, the junction kept 1 base outside the gene matches. The CDR3 loop reads CASSFRGQNTGELFF. The CDR3 DNA is TGTGCCAGCAGTTTCAGGGGGCAGAACACCGGGGAGCTGTTTTTT.

At least ten counts were recorded for this clonotype. The gene calls are TRBV27 and TRBJ1-6; D ambiguous. From germline, CDR1 is MNHEY and CDR2 SMNVEV (reference sequence). Trimming pared 6 bases from V and 8 bases from J, leaving 20 bases between. CDR3 size: 16 residues. The CDR3 DNA reads as TGTGCCAGCAGCAGAAGTCAGAGTCAGTTCGATTCACCCCTCCACTTT. This sequence encodes CASSRSQSQFDSPLHF.

The chain joins TRBV7-9 to TRBJ1-2; TRBD1 might be the D (5 bases). Trimming took off 4 bases at V and 7 bases at J, with 22 bases between the two ends. Germline CDR1 reads SEHNR; CDR2 reads FQNEAQ (reference sequence). The CDR3 loop spans 16 amino acids. The CDR3 nucleotides are TGTGCCAGCAGCTCCAGAAGTGGTTCCCGGGGGTTTGGCTACACCTTC. Translated: CASSSRSGSRGFGYTF.

This clonotype was found a few times. The V and J genes are TRBV5-1 and TRBJ1-2; TRBD1 aligns across 9 bases. Germline CDR1 SGHRS, CDR2 YFSETQ. The V gene end was trimmed by 5 bases and the J gene end by 8 bases; junction bases not matched to a gene: 13. The CDR3 is 15 residues long. This CDR3 reads CASRPLQGTGSGYTF. CDR3 bases: TGCGCCAGCAGACCACTTCAGGGGACAGGGTCGGGCTACACCTTC.

This clonotype has ten or more counts. This likely comes from a read error, as the CDR3 has no conserved phenylalanine or tryptophan at its end. Because the CDR3's place on the DNA is in doubt, the DNA is left out and the CDR3 is given as listed by TCRdb. The chain employs TRBV7-9 and TRBJ2-1; the table gives TRBD1 as D, unverified against the DNA. The CDR3 length equals 12 residues, ends included. CDR1 and CDR2 (germline): SEHNR, FQNEAQ (reference sequence). The CDR3 loop is CASSLAEIDRGI.

Turning to this clonotype: A much larger clone differs from this one at a single base, so this may be a read error. The CDR3 here is CASPLAGKTDTHYF. Written as DNA, the CDR3 is TGTGCCAGCCCCCTAGCGGGGAAGACAGATACGCATTATTTT. V usage is TRBV2 and J usage is TRBJ2-3, with TRBD2 matching 9 bases. Germline assignment: CDR1 SNHLY and CDR2 FYNNEI. The CDR3 loop spans 14 amino acids.

Ten or more counts support this clonotype. The chain uses TRBV12-3 or TRBV12-4 and TRBJ1-4; no firm D call. The V gene lost 3 bases and the J gene lost 8 bases, with 19 bases spanning the gap. The CDR3 consists of 16 residues. The CDR3: CASSFIAGGLGEKLFF. CDR3 DNA sequence: TGTGCCAGCAGTTTCATAGCAGGAGGGTTAGGGGAAAAACTGTTTTTT.

Ten or more counts support this clonotype. The chain uses TRBV6-5 and TRBJ2-1; D might be TRBD2 (6 bases). The germline V gene has CDR1 MNHEY and CDR2 SVGAGI. The CDR3 is made up of 15 amino acids. V was cut by 0 bases and J by 7 bases, with 13 bases left in between. CDR3 sequence reads: CASSYSRERRNEQFF. The CDR3 DNA sequence: TGTGCCAGCAGTTACTCCCGGGAGCGGAGGAATGAGCAGTTCTTC.

The table lists this clonotype with many counts. CDR3 sequence (DNA): TGTGCCAGCAGCGTAGGTTTCTTTTCACCCCTCCACTTT. This sequence encodes CASSVGFFSPLHF. This chain links TRBV9 with TRBJ1-6, with D hard to call. The V and J ends lost 0 bases and 9 bases respectively, with 7 bases between them. From germline, CDR1 is SGDLS and CDR2 YYNGEE. CDR3 size: 13 residues.

The table lists this clonotype with many counts. The rearrangement uses TRBV20-1 and TRBJ2-3; tentatively, D is TRBD1 or TRBD2 (5 bases each). The CDR3 runs 15 residues. In germline, CDR1 is DFQATT, CDR2 SNEGSKA (reference sequence). V was pared by 3 bases and J by 0 bases, with 13 bases between. The CDR3 loop reads CSASSGTASTDTQYF. Written as DNA, the CDR3 is TGCAGTGCTAGTTCCGGGACGGCCAGCACAGATACGCAGTATTTT.

In this sample, this clonotype turned up a few times. The rearrangement joins TRBV18 to TRBJ2-7, with 13 nucleotides matching TRBD2. This CDR3 spans 19 amino acids. V was pared by 6 bases and J by 0 bases, with 14 bases of the junction left unmatched. The germline V gene has CDR1 KGHSH and CDR2 LQKENI. CDR3 amino acids: CASSPGLAGDPTSSYEQYV. CDR3 sequence (DNA): TGTGCCAGCTCGCCTGGACTAGCGGGAGACCCCACTAGCTCCTACGAGCAGTACGTC.

The chain uses TRBV20-1 and TRBJ1-2, with a tentative D call TRBD1 (5 bases). Germline lookup yields CDR1 DFQATT and CDR2 SNEGSKA (reference sequence). The ends were cut back, 3 bases at V and 5 bases at J, with 25 bases in the middle. The CDR3 totals 17 residues. The CDR3 loop is CSARAVGFWGAGYGYTF. The CDR3 region has the DNA TGCAGTGCTAGGGCGGTTGGTTTTTGGGGCGCAGGATATGGCTACACCTTC.

This clonotype is large by share. This rearrangement joins TRBV20-1 to TRBJ2-7, with TRBD2 as a possible D gene (5 bases). Trimming took off 1 base at V and 7 bases at J, with 17 bases between the two ends. CDR1 and CDR2 from the germline V gene are DFQATT and SNEGSKA (reference sequence). The CDR3 sequence is 14 residues long. The CDR3 DNA sequence: TGCAGTGCTAGAGTTGGCGGCTTGGACTTTGAGCAGTACGTC. Residues: CSARVGGLDFEQYV.